This TCR beta chain came from a study of cytomegalovirus exposure and HLA in healthy donors. A note on this clone: No antigen is known for it.

Measured with immunoSEQ multiplex PCR; TCRdb has only the in-frame clones, and not every one. This table has 100,000 to 150,000 clones, roughly 90% appearing once. With V trimmed by 5 bases and J by 6 bases, 7 bases remained unmatched. CDR3 length: 15 amino acids. In germline, CDR1 is LNHDA, CDR2 SQIVND (reference sequence). Notes on the study in general: Confirmation in vitro established that a few CMV-associated chains were specific for CMV antigens. Accounts indicate the classifier identified cytomegalovirus status with strong specificity and sensitivity. The listing of 150 to 200 TCR beta chains classed them as cytomegalovirus-associated.

The chain carries TRBV19 and TRBJ1-5, with 10 bases identical to TRBD1. Sequenced sample: PBMCs. This TCR derives from a woman between 18 and 29 years old in good health and CMV-seronegative. The CDR3 reads CASSDRDRGLQPQHF. In DNA form, the CDR3 reads TGTGCCAGTAGTGACCGGGACAGGGGTCTTCAGCCCCAGCATTTT. Full variable domain (rest looked up from reference TRBV19 and TRBJ1-5): DGGITQSPKYLFRKEGQNVTLSCEQNLNHDAMYWYRQDPGQGLRLIYYSQIVNDFQKGDIAEGYSVSREKKESFPLTVTSAQKNPTAFYLCASSDRDRGLQPQHFGDGTRLSIL.